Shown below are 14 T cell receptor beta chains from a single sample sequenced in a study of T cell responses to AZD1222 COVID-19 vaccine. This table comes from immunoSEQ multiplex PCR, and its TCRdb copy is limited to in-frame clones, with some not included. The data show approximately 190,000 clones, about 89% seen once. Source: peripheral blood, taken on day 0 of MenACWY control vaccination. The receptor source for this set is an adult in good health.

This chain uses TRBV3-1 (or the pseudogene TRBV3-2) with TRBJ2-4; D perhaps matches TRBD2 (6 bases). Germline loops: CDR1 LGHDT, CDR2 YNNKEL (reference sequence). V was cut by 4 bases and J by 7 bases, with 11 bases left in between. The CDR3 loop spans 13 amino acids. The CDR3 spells CASSPSLANIQYF. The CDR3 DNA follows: TGTGCCAGCAGCCCTTCTCTAGCGAACATTCAGTACTTC.

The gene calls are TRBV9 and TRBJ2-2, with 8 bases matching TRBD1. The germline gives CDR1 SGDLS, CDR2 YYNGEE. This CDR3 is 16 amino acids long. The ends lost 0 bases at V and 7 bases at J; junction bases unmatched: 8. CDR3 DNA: TGTGCCAGCAGCGTAGGAGGGGGACAGGTCGGCGGGGAGCTGTTTTTT. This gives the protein CASSVGGGQVGGELFF.

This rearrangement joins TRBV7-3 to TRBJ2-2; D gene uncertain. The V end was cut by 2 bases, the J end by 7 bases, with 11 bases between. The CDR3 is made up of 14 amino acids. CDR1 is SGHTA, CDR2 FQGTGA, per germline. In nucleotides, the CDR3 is TGTGCCAGCAGCTTAGATCGGGTTTTCGGGGAGCTGTTTTTT. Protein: CASSLDRVFGELFF.

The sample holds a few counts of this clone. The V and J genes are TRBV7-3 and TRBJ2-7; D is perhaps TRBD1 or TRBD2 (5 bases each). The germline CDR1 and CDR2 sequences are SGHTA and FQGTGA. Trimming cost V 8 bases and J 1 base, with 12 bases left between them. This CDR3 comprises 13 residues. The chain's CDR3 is CASFGTDSYEQYF. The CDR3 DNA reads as TGTGCCAGCTTCGGGACGGATTCCTACGAGCAGTACTTC.

The CDR3 is CASSPFGTGELFF. As DNA, the CDR3 is TGTGCCAGCAGCCCCTTCGGGACCGGGGAGCTGTTTTTT. The chain couples TRBV11-2 to TRBJ2-2; unclear D gene. The V end lost 5 bases, the J end lost 5 bases, and 9 bases lay between the germline ends. Germline V lookup: CDR1 SGHAT, CDR2 FQNNGV. The CDR3 is 13 residues long.

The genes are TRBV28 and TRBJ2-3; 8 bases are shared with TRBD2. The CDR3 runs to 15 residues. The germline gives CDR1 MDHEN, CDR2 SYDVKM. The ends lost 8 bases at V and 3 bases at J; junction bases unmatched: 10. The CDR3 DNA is TGTGCCAGCCTCGGAAGCGGGAGAGCAACAGATACGCAGTATTTT. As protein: CASLGSGRATDTQYF.

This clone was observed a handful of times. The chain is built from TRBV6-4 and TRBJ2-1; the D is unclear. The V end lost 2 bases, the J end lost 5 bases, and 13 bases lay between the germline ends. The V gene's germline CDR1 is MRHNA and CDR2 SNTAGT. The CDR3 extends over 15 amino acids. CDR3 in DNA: TGTGCCAGCAGTGACCCGGGCCCAATAAACAATGAGCAGTTCTTC. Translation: CASSDPGPINNEQFF.

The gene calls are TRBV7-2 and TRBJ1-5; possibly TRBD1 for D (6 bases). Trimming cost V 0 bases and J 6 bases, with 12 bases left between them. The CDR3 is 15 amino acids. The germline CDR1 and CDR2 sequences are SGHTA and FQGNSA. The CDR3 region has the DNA TGTGCCAGCAGCTTAGCTGGGACAACGGTTCAGCCCCAGCATTTT. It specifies CASSLAGTTVQPQHF.

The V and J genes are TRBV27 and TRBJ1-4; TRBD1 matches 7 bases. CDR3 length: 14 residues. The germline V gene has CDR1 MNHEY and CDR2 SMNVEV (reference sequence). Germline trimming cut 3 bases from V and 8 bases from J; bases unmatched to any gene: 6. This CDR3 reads CASSFQRGQEKLFF. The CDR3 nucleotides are TGTGCCAGCAGTTTCCAGAGGGGGCAAGAAAAACTGTTTTTT. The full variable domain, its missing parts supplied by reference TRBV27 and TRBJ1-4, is EAQVTQNPRYLITVTGKKLTVTCSQNMNHEYMSWYRQDPGLGLRQIYYSMNVEVTDKGDVPEGYKVSRKEKRNFPLILESPSPNQTSLYFCASSFQRGQEKLFFGSGTQLSVL.

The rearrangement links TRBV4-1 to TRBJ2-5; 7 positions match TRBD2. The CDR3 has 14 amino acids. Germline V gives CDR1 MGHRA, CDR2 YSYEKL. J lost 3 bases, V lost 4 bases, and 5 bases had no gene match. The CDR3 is CASSLGGGEETQYF. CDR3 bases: TGCGCCAGCAGCCTAGGCGGGGGTGAAGAGACCCAGTACTTC.

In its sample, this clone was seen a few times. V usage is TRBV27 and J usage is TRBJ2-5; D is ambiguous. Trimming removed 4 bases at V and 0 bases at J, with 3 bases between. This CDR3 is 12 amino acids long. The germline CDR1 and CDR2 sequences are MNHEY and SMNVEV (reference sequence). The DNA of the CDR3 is TGTGCCAGCAGTTCGGACCAAGAGACCCAGTACTTC. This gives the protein CASSSDQETQYF.

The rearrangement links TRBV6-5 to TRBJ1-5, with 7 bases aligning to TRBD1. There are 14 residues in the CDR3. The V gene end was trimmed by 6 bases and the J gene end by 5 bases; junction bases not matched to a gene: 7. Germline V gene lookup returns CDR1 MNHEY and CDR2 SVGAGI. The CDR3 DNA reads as TGTGCCAGCAGACCCAACAGGGGATATCAGCCCCAGCATTTT. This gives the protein CASRPNRGYQPQHF.

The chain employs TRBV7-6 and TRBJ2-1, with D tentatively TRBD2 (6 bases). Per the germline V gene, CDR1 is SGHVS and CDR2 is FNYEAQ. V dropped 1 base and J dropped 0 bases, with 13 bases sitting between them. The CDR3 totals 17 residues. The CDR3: CASSLEVAVSSYNEQFF. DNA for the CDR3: TGTGCCAGCAGCTTAGAGGTAGCGGTGAGCTCCTACAATGAGCAGTTCTTC. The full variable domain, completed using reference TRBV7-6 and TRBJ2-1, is GAGVSQSPRYKVTKRGQDVALRCDPISGHVSLYWYRQALGQGPEFLTYFNYEAQQDKSGLPNDRFSAERPEGSISTLTIQRTEQRDSAMYRCASSLEVAVSSYNEQFFGPGTRLTVL.

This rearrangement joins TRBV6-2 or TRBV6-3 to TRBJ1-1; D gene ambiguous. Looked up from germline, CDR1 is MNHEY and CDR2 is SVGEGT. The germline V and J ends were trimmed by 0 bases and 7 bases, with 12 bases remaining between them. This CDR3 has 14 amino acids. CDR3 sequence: CASSYSSRTHEAFF. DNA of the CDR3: TGTGCCAGCAGTTACTCGAGCAGGACCCATGAAGCTTTCTTT.